The 20 T cell receptor beta chains below all came from one sample that was sequenced in a study of blood T cell repertoires in COVID-19. Libraries were prepared by immunoSEQ multiplex PCR; TCRdb keeps only in-frame clonotypes and omits some of them. The sample lists over 350,000 clones; roughly nine tenths were seen once. Sequencing was done on a sample of PBMCs or T cells enriched from blood (not recorded which). These receptors originate from a woman in her forties who had been exposed to COVID-19.

V gene TRBV18 combines with J gene TRBJ2-3; D is possibly TRBD1 (5 bases). The CDR3 spans 15 residues. V lost 3 bases to trimming and J lost 1 base, with 11 bases between them. Looked up from germline, CDR1 is KGHSH and CDR2 is LQKENI. CDR3 DNA: TGTGCCAGCTCACCGGGCCTAGGGGGCACAGATACGCAGTATTTT. It specifies CASSPGLGGTDTQYF.

CDR3 amino acids: CASSLEGFGEQYF. CDR3 bases: TGTGCCAGCAGCTTGGAGGGGTTCGGCGAGCAGTACTTC. The rearrangement uses TRBV5-6 and TRBJ2-7; a possible D gene is TRBD1 (5 bases). The CDR3 is 13 residues long. V was clipped by 0 bases and J by 6 bases, with 10 bases between them. CDR1 and CDR2 (germline): SGHDT, YYEEEE.

This clone has more than one count but fewer than ten. The V call is TRBV10-3, the J call TRBJ1-3; D is ambiguous. Germline V CDR1 and CDR2: ENHRY, SYGVKD. V was trimmed by 1 base and J by 0 bases, leaving 13 bases between them. The CDR3 has 17 residues. The CDR3 is CAISEFGDKSSGNTIYF. In nucleotides, the CDR3 is TGTGCCATCAGTGAGTTCGGGGATAAGAGCTCTGGAAACACCATATATTTT.

The chain couples TRBV30 to TRBJ1-2; the D is unclear. CDR1 is GTSNPN and CDR2 is SVGIG in the germline V gene (reference sequence). The CDR3 totals 12 residues. Trimming removed 0 bases from V and 7 bases from J, with 9 bases in between. CDR3 protein: CAWSVMRFGYTF. DNA of the CDR3: TGTGCCTGGAGTGTCATGAGGTTTGGCTACACCTTC. The variable domain in full, completed from reference TRBV30 and TRBJ1-2, reads SQTIHQWPATLVQPVGSPLSLECTVEGTSNPNLYWYRQAAGRGLQLLFYSVGIGQISSEVPQNLSASRPQDRQFILSSKKLLLSDSGFYLCAWSVMRFGYTFGSGTRLTVV.

The genes are TRBV9 and TRBJ1-2; no reliable D call. Germline V gene lookup returns CDR1 SGDLS and CDR2 YYNGEE. CDR3 length: 16 residues. V shed 3 bases and J shed 2 bases, with 17 bases lying between them. CDR3 nucleotides: TGTGCCAGCAGCGAGCCGAAGTATGGGCAGAACTATGGCTACACCTTC. Translation gives CASSEPKYGQNYGYTF.

The gene calls are TRBV6-5 and TRBJ1-1, with no clear D. The CDR3 has 15 residues. With 6 bases removed from V and 4 bases from J, the gap between germline ends came to 18 bases. Looked up from germline, CDR1 is MNHEY and CDR2 is SVGAGI. Here the CDR3 reads CASSHPGLHSTEAFF. DNA for the CDR3: TGTGCCAGCAGCCATCCTGGGCTCCACTCCACTGAAGCTTTCTTT.

V usage is TRBV7-9 and J usage is TRBJ1-5, with no clear D. Germline CDR1 and CDR2: SEHNR and FQNEAQ (reference sequence). There are 16 residues in the CDR3. Trimming stripped 3 bases from V and 6 bases from J, with 18 bases between. The CDR3 loop is CASSFGSGAGIQPQHF. The DNA of the CDR3 is TGTGCCAGCAGCTTCGGTTCAGGTGCAGGAATTCAGCCCCAGCATTTT.

The chain recombines TRBV19 with TRBJ2-2; D is uncertain. Germline lookup yields CDR1 LNHDA and CDR2 SQIVND (reference sequence). The CDR3 totals 15 residues. The V end was cut by 4 bases, the J end by 7 bases, with 16 bases between. CDR3 DNA sequence: TGTGCCAGTAGTACTACTGCTAGGATCGGCGGGGAGCTGTTTTTT. Translation gives CASSTTARIGGELFF.

The chain carries TRBV14 and TRBJ2-7; 9 nucleotides align to TRBD1. CDR1 is SGHDN, CDR2 FVKESK, per germline. This CDR3 contains 16 residues. Trimming took 4 bases from V and 1 from J; bases not matched to a gene: 8. The CDR3 loop is CASSPYRGQGSYEQYF. The CDR3 DNA sequence: TGTGCCAGCAGCCCTTACCGCGGACAGGGGTCCTACGAGCAGTACTTC.

This sequence joins TRBV29-1 and TRBJ2-1, with a possible D match to TRBD1 (6 bases). CDR3 length: 17 residues. Trimming cost V 4 bases and J 0 bases, with 19 bases left between them. Germline CDR1 is SQVTM and CDR2 is ANQGSEA. DNA for the CDR3: TGCAGCGTTGTATGGGACACTCTTTCAGGCTCCTACAATGAGCAGTTCTTC. This encodes CSVVWDTLSGSYNEQFF.

This rearrangement joins TRBV3-1 (or the pseudogene TRBV3-2) to TRBJ1-2; maybe TRBD1 (6 bases). Trimming took off 3 bases at V and 4 bases at J, with 15 bases between the two ends. Germline V gene sequence: CDR1 LGHDT, CDR2 YNNKEL (reference sequence). The CDR3 spans 15 residues. CDR3 bases: TGTGCCAGCAGCCAGGGGGCAGGGAGTAGCTATGGCTACACCTTC. It translates to CASSQGAGSSYGYTF.

In regard to this clone: A junction boundary mismatches the germline segment, possibly from a read error. The rearrangement links TRBV7-8 to TRBJ1-2, with a tentative D call TRBD1 (6 bases). This CDR3 contains 15 residues. The V gene's germline CDR1 is SGHVS and CDR2 FQNEAQ. The CDR3 DNA follows: TGTGCCAGCAGCTTACCGAGGCAGGGGAACTCTGGCTACACCTTC. Amino acid sequence: CASSLPRQGNSGYTF.

The rearrangement uses TRBV19 and TRBJ2-1; TRBD2 aligns across 14 bases. The V segment lost 10 bases and the J segment 7 bases; nucleotides outside the gene matches: 15. Germline lookup yields CDR1 LNHDA and CDR2 SQIVND (reference sequence). This CDR3 has 17 amino acids. The CDR3 loop reads CATNVGLAGGDVNEQFF. DNA for the CDR3: TGTGCCACCAACGTAGGACTAGCGGGAGGAGACGTAAATGAGCAGTTCTTC.

This clone was picked up one time. The chain carries TRBV11-3 and TRBJ2-7; 7 bases are a match to TRBD1. J lost 3 bases, V lost 7 bases, and 6 bases had no gene match. Per germline, CDR1 SGHNT and CDR2 YENEEA. The CDR3 covers 13 residues. The CDR3 protein is CASTFRDSYEQYF. The CDR3 DNA reads TGTGCCAGCACTTTCCGGGACAGCTACGAGCAGTACTTC.

The J gene is TRBJ1-2, the V gene TRBV5-4; 7 bases map to TRBD1. V gave up 6 bases and J gave up 8 bases; unmatched junction bases: 19. Germline V lookup: CDR1 SGHNT, CDR2 YYREEE (reference sequence). The CDR3 totals 16 residues. Written as DNA, the CDR3 is TGTGCCAGCACTCGTGAGGGGGCCCCTTTAATCGGGGGCTACACCTTC. Protein sequence: CASTREGAPLIGGYTF.

The rearrangement uses TRBV10-3 and TRBJ2-1; TRBD2 matches 7 bases. This CDR3 has 14 amino acids. The ends lost 3 bases at V and 6 bases at J; junction bases unmatched: 5. CDR1 and CDR2 from the germline V gene are ENHRY and SYGVKD. The CDR3 DNA is TGTGCCATCAGTGAAGGCGGGAGTTTCAATGAGCAGTTCTTC. It encodes CAISEGGSFNEQFF.

The genes are TRBV30 and TRBJ1-1; D is possibly TRBD1 (5 bases). V was trimmed by 4 bases and J by 1 base, leaving 10 bases between them. In germline, CDR1 is GTSNPN, CDR2 SVGIG (reference sequence). This CDR3 comprises 13 residues. The CDR3 nucleotides read TGTGCCTGGATGGACAAACCGAACACTGAAGCTTTCTTT. Its translation is CAWMDKPNTEAFF.

The rearrangement uses TRBV19 and TRBJ2-3, with 11 positions matching TRBD2. The CDR3 covers 15 residues. The germline V gene has CDR1 LNHDA and CDR2 SQIVND (reference sequence). The junction had 5 bases not matched to a gene; V was cut back by 5 bases and J by 4 bases. The CDR3 loop reads CASSRASGRPDTQYF. CDR3 DNA sequence: TGTGCCAGTAGTCGGGCTAGCGGGAGGCCAGATACGCAGTATTTT.

The V call is TRBV27, the J call TRBJ1-1; D gene unclear. The CDR3 runs to 12 residues. CDR1 is MNHEY, CDR2 SMNVEV, per germline (reference sequence). The V gene lost 4 bases and the J gene lost 5 bases, with 8 bases spanning the gap. This chain's CDR3 is CASSSGVTEAFF. The DNA for the CDR3 is TGTGCCAGCAGTTCGGGTGTGACTGAAGCTTTCTTT.

This chain links TRBV3-1 (or the pseudogene TRBV3-2) with TRBJ2-7; D is unclear. The V and J ends lost 7 bases and 3 bases respectively, with 13 bases between them. Germline CDR1 and CDR2: LGHDT and YNNKEL (reference sequence). The CDR3 has 13 amino acids. The CDR3 DNA reads as TGTGCCAGCACCCCGCAGGTGGGCTACGAGCAGTACTTC. It codes for CASTPQVGYEQYF.